This TCR beta chain emerged from a study of T-cell reconstitution after alpha-beta-depleted transplantation in children. This clonotype showed up many times. Unique molecular identifiers were incorporated during preparation of the TCRbeta library. TCRdb re-called the PCR reads with MiXCR, one entry per CDR3 protein. The data contain over 400,000 distinct CDR3 sequences, 12% of them singletons. Germline-derived CDR1 and CDR2 are ENHRY and SYGVKD. V was cut by 6 bases and J by 5 bases, with 11 bases left in between. This CDR3 contains 12 residues. The chain links TRBV10-3 to TRBJ2-7; a weak D match, TRBD1 (6 bases). Sequenced material: PBMCs from the stem cell graft donor, taken from the stem cell graft. This TCR came from a human donor who donated a stem cell graft to a child with combined immunodeficiency. CDR3 DNA sequence: TGTGCCATCAGCCCTCAGGGGCACGAGCAGTACTTC. This gives the protein CAISPQGHEQYF.